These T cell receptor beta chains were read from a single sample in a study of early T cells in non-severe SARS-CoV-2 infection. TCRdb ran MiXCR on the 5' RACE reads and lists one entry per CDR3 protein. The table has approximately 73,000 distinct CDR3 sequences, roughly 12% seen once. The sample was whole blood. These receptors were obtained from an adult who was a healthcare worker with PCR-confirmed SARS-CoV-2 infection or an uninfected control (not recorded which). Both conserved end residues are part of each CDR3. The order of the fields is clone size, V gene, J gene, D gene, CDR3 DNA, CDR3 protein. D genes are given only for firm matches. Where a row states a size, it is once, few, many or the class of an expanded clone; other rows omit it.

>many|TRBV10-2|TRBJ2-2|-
TGCGCCAGCAGTGAGTCTACTCTGAACACCGGGGAGCTGTTTTTT
CASSESTLNTGELFF
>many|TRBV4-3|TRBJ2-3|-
TGCGCCAGCAGCCAGAGAGCTGGGGCAGATACGCAGTATTTT
CASSQRAGADTQYF
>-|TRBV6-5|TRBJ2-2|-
TGTGCCAGCAGACACGGACAGACTAACACCGGGGAGCTGTTTTTT
CASRHGQTNTGELFF
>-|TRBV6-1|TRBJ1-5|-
TGTGCCAGCAGTGAAGCGCTCCGACTGTGGAGCAATCAGCCCCAGCATTTT
CASSEALRLWSNQPQHF
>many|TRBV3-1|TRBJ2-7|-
TGTGCCAGCAGTCAACAGGGCTACGAGCAGTACTTC
CASSQQGYEQYF
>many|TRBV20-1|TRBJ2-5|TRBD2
TGCAGTGCTAGGCCCCTCCAGACTAGCGGGACCTCAGAGACCCAGTACTTC
CSARPLQTSGTSETQYF
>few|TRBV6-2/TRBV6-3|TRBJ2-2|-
TGTGCCAGCAGTTACGGGCTGGAACAGAACACCGGGGAGCTGTTTTTT
CASSYGLEQNTGELFF
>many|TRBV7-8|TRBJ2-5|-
TGTGCCAGCAGCTTAGCGGGCGGGGCGCACCAAGAGACCCAGTACTTC
CASSLAGGAHQETQYF
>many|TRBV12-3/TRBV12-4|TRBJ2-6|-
TGTGCCAGCAGCGACGGACTGGCTGGGGCCAACGTCCTGACTTTC
CASSDGLAGANVLTF
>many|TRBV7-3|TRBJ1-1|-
TGTGCCAGCAGCTTAACCCGGAGGACTGAAGCTTTCTTT
CASSLTRRTEAFF
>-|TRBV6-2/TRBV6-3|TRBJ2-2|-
TGTGCCAGCAGCGGGCCCAACACCGGGGAGCTGTTTTTT
CASSGPNTGELFF
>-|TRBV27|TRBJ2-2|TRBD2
TGTGCCAGCAGTTCATCCAGCGGGGGGACCGGGGAGCTGTTTTTT
CASSSSSGGTGELFF
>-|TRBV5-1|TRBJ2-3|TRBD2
TGCGCCAGCAGCTTGGGATCTAGCGGGGGCACAGATACGCAGTATTTT
CASSLGSSGGTDTQYF
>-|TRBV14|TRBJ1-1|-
TGTGCCAGCAGCCAAGTGACAGGATGGAACACTGAAGCTTTCTTT
CASSQVTGWNTEAFF
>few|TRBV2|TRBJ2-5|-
TGTGCCAGCGATCAGGCCTCCGAGACCCAGTACTTC
CASDQASETQYF
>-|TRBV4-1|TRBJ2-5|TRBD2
TGCGCCAGCAGCCAACTAGCGGGGGTATATGGGACCCAGTACTTC
CASSQLAGVYGTQYF
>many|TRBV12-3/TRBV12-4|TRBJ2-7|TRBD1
TGTGCCAGCAGTTTAGTTTTACAAGGGACAGACGAGCAGTACTTC
CASSLVLQGTDEQYF
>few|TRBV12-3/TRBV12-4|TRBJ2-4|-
TGTGCCAGCACCCACCGGGACACAAACATTCAGTACTTC
CASTHRDTNIQYF
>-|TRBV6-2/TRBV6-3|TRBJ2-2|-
TGTGCCAGCAGCCGGCTTGAGACTAGCACCGGGGAGCTGTTTTTT
CASSRLETSTGELFF
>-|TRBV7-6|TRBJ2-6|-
TGTGCCAGCAGCCCCTACCAGGGTTCTGGGGCCAACGTCCTGACTTTC
CASSPYQGSGANVLTF
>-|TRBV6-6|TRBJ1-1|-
TGTGCCAGCAGTTACTCGAGCAGGCTGAACACTGAAGCTTTCTTT
CASSYSSRLNTEAFF
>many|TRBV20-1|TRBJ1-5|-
TGCAGTGCTGGATACTCAGGTGATAGCAATCAGCCCCAGCATTTT
CSAGYSGDSNQPQHF
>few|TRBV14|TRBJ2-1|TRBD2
TGTGCCAGCAGCCAACTAGCGGGGGACGTCCCCACCTACAATGAGCAGTTCTTC
CASSQLAGDVPTYNEQFF
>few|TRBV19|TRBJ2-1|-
TGTGCCAGTAGCATCGGAGTGGGCGGCAATGAGCAGTTCTTC
CASSIGVGGNEQFF
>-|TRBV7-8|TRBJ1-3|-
TGTGCCAGCAGCCGAACTCTGAGCTCTGGAAACACCATATATTTT
CASSRTLSSGNTIYF
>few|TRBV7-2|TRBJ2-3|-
TGTGCCAGCAGCTTAGGACAGGCCCTCACAGATACGCAGTATTTT
CASSLGQALTDTQYF
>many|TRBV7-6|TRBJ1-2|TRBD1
TGTGCCAGCAGCTCAACAGGGGGGAAGCTTGGCTACACCTTC
CASSSTGGKLGYTF
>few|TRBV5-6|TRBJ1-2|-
TGTGCCAGCAGCTCCGGACAGTTTTATGGCTACACCTTC
CASSSGQFYGYTF
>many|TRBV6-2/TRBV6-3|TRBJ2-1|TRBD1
TGTGCCAGCAGTTACTTCTTGGCAGGGGGCGGCCATGAGCAGTTCTTC
CASSYFLAGGGHEQFF
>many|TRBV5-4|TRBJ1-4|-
TGTGCCAGCAGCACTAACGCAGGACCTACTCGAGTTGAAAAACTGTTTTTT
CASSTNAGPTRVEKLFF
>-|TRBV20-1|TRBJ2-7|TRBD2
TGCAGTGCAGCACTAGCGGGGAACCGGTACGAGCAGTACTTC
CSAALAGNRYEQYF
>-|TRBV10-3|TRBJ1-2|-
TGTGCCATCAGTGGGAGGGTAGAAGGCGGCTACACCTTC
CAISGRVEGGYTF
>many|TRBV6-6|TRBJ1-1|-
TGTGCCAGCAGTTCCACAGGGAACACTGAAGCTTTCTTT
CASSSTGNTEAFF
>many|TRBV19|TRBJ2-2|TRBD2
TGTGCCAGTAGCCGAATGGGACTAAACACCGGGGAGCTGTTTTTT
CASSRMGLNTGELFF
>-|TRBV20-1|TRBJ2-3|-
TGCAGACCTGGGCCCGGCACTAGCACAGATACGCAGTATTTT
CRPGPGTSTDTQYF
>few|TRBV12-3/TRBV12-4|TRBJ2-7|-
TGTGCCAGCAGTTTTGGGGTTTCCTACGAGCAGTACTTC
CASSFGVSYEQYF
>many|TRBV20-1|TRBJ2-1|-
TGCAGTGCTAGAGATGCACAACGGGGGGCTCCTAACAATGAGCAGTTCTTC
CSARDAQRGAPNNEQFF
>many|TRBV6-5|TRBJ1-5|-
TGTGCCAGCAGCAACCGTGGCCAGCCCCAGCATTTT
CASSNRGQPQHF
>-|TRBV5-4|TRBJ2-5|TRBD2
TGTGCCAGCAGCATGGGACTAGCGGGACTAGAGACCCAGTACTTC
CASSMGLAGLETQYF
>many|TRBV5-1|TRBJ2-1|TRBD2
TGCGCCAGCAGCTTGAACAGCGGGGGCTACAATGAGCAGTTCTTC
CASSLNSGGYNEQFF
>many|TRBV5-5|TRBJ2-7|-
TGTGCCAGCAGCTTGGCACAGGGAGAAGGGCAGCAGTACTTC
CASSLAQGEGQQYF
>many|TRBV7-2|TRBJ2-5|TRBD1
TGTGCCAGCAGCTTAGTTTGGACAGGGAGAGAGACCCAGTACTTC
CASSLVWTGRETQYF
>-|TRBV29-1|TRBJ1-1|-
TGCAGCGCCGACGGCGCAGGGATGAACACTGAAGCTTTCTTT
CSADGAGMNTEAFF
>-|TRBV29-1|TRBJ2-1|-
TGCAGCGTTGAAGAAAGCTACAATGAGCAGTTCTTC
CSVEESYNEQFF
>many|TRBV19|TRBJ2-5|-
TGTGCCAGTAGTATCGGGTTGCGGGGAGAGACCCAGTACTTC
CASSIGLRGETQYF
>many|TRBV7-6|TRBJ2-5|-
TGTGCCAGCCAGGGTCTTGAGACCCAGTACTTC
CASQGLETQYF
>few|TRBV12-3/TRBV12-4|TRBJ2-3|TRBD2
TGTGCCAGCAGTTATGGCGGGGGGGCCGCAGATACGCAGTATTTT
CASSYGGGAADTQYF